These 20 T cell receptor beta chains originate from one sample sequenced in a study of cytomegalovirus exposure and HLA in healthy donors. The PCR ran on 60 Vbeta and 13 Jbeta primers. Sequencing used immunoSEQ multiplex PCR; TCRdb keeps in-frame clones, though not all of them. This sample yields fewer than 200,000 clones, of which roughly 89% are seen a single time; 0.7% to 1% belongs to the top ten. The sample comprised PBMCs. These receptors originate from a woman aged 25 to 39 in good health and CMV-seronegative.

V gene TRBV5-1 combines with J gene TRBJ2-3; 7 bases match TRBD2. The germline V gene encodes CDR1 SGHRS and CDR2 YFSETQ. This CDR3 is 17 amino acids long. The V segment lost 3 bases and the J segment 1 base; nucleotides outside the gene matches: 11. The chain's CDR3 is CASSSLGLAAGTDTQYF. The CDR3 bases are TGCGCCAGCAGCTCCCTCGGCCTAGCGGCAGGCACAGATACGCAGTATTTT.

This clone has more than one count but fewer than ten. The rearrangement joins TRBV10-3 to TRBJ1-6; a weak D match, TRBD1 (6 bases). CDR1 and CDR2 (germline): ENHRY, SYGVKD. V was cut by 1 base and J by 10 bases, with 8 bases left in between. The CDR3 extends over 13 amino acids. DNA for the CDR3: TGTGCCATCAGTGAGTGGACAGTCTCACCCCTCCACTTT. Protein product: CAISEWTVSPLHF.

This chain connects TRBV6-1 to TRBJ1-5; possibly TRBD1 for D (6 bases). Trimming took off 10 bases at V and 5 bases at J, with 15 bases between the two ends. CDR3 length: 13 amino acids. CDR1 and CDR2 (germline): MNHNS, SASEGT. CDR3 coding DNA: TGTGCCACCCTGGGGGACAAAGATCAGCCCCAGCATTTT. Its protein product is CATLGDKDQPQHF.

The rearrangement links TRBV18 to TRBJ1-1, with a possible D match to TRBD1 (6 bases). The V gene's germline CDR1 is KGHSH and CDR2 LQKENI. The V gene lost 0 bases and the J gene lost 10 bases, with 21 bases spanning the gap. The CDR3 totals 16 residues. CDR3 nucleotides: TGTGCCAGCTCACCACCGCCGGACAGAGGGAGTCGGGGAGCTTTCTTT. It encodes CASSPPPDRGSRGAFF.

V and J are TRBV11-2 and TRBJ2-5, with 7 bases lining up with TRBD1. This CDR3 contains 13 residues. V lost 5 bases and J lost 5; bases outside the gene matches: 5. CDR1 is SGHAT and CDR2 is FQNNGV in the germline V gene. Written as DNA, the CDR3 is TGTGCCAGCAGCCCGGGACAGAGGGAGACCCAGTACTTC. This gives the protein CASSPGQRETQYF.

The rearrangement uses TRBV18 and TRBJ1-2; D is possibly TRBD1 (6 bases). The germline CDR1 and CDR2 sequences are KGHSH and LQKENI. This CDR3 spans 18 amino acids. The V and J ends lost 1 base and 1 base respectively, with 19 bases between them. This CDR3 reads CASSPRGTGPVDNYGYTF. In DNA form, the CDR3 reads TGTGCCAGCTCACCACGTGGTACAGGGCCCGTCGATAACTATGGCTACACCTTC.

CDR3 bases: TGTGCCAGCAGCCCCCCGGACAGGGAGGGCTCTGGGGCCAACGTCCTGACTTTC. Amino acid sequence: CASSPPDREGSGANVLTF. The chain uses TRBV21-1 and TRBJ2-6; the table's D call TRBD1 went unverified against the DNA. TRBV21-1 has pseudogene status. There are 18 residues in the CDR3.

The rearrangement uses TRBV9 and TRBJ1-5; D is uncertain. This CDR3 region has 15 residues. Germline values: CDR1 SGDLS, CDR2 YYNGEE. With 4 bases removed from V and 6 bases from J, the gap between germline ends came to 17 bases. This chain's CDR3 is CASSNNGVWGQPQHF. The CDR3 DNA sequence: TGTGCCAGCAGCAACAACGGGGTGTGGGGTCAGCCCCAGCATTTT.

J is TRBJ2-2 and V is TRBV10-2, with a possible D match to TRBD2 (5 bases). With 3 bases removed from V and 2 bases from J, the gap between germline ends came to 13 bases. Germline loops: CDR1 WSHSY, CDR2 SAAADI. The CDR3 runs 16 residues. CDR3 in DNA: TGCGCCAGCAGTGAATTCCACGGGATCAACACCGGGGAGCTGTTTTTT. This codes for CASSEFHGINTGELFF.

V gene TRBV7-2 combines with J gene TRBJ2-1; tentatively, D is TRBD2 (6 bases). The V end was cut by 0 bases, the J end by 4 bases, with 10 bases between. CDR3 length equals 15 residues. CDR1 SGHTA and CDR2 FQGNSA come from the germline V gene. The DNA of the CDR3 is TGTGCCAGCAGCTTAGCGGGGGGTAATTACAATGAGCAGTTCTTC. This gives the protein CASSLAGGNYNEQFF.

J is TRBJ2-1 and V is TRBV19, with 8 bases identical to TRBD1. The CDR3 totals 16 residues. Germline V CDR1 and CDR2: LNHDA, SQIVND (reference sequence). Trimming removed 5 bases from V and 0 bases from J; junction bases left unmatched: 6. The CDR3 loop reads CASSSKTGVSYNEQFF. For the CDR3, the DNA is TGTGCCAGTAGTTCCAAGACAGGGGTCTCCTACAATGAGCAGTTCTTC.

This chain joins TRBV11-2 and TRBJ2-5; 8 bases are a match to TRBD2. This CDR3 has 15 residues. With V trimmed by 7 bases and J by 5 bases, 12 bases remained unmatched. Germline loops: CDR1 SGHAT, CDR2 FQNNGV. The DNA for the CDR3 is TGTGCCAGCACCCCCGGGGGGGCGAGCGTGGAGACCCAGTACTTC. Its translation: CASTPGGASVETQYF.

The CDR3 protein is CASSLLSGRASTDTQYF. CDR3 sequence (DNA): TGTGCCAGCAGCTTACTTAGCGGGAGGGCTAGCACAGATACGCAGTATTTT. This sequence joins TRBV7-2 and TRBJ2-3; 11 positions agree with TRBD2. Germline lookup yields CDR1 SGHTA and CDR2 FQGNSA. Trimming at V came to 2 bases and at J to 0 bases, leaving 4 bases not matched to a gene. The CDR3 consists of 17 residues. Variable domain in full (rest from reference TRBV7-2 and TRBJ2-3): GAGVSQSPSNKVTEKGKDVELRCDPISGHTALYWYRQSLGQGLEFLIYFQGNSAPDKSGLPSDRFSAERTGGSVSTLTIQRTQQEDSAVYLCASSLLSGRASTDTQYFGPGTRLTVL.

The gene calls are TRBV11-2 and TRBJ2-5, with 15 bases identical to TRBD2. In germline, CDR1 is SGHAT, CDR2 FQNNGV. The CDR3 length is 16 residues. V shed 5 bases and J 5 bases; nucleotides not matched to a gene: 6. The CDR3 protein is CASSEGLAGGPETQYF. In DNA form, the CDR3 reads TGTGCCAGCAGCGAGGGACTAGCGGGGGGCCCGGAGACCCAGTACTTC.

Remarks on this clone: The conserved closing phenylalanine or tryptophan is absent in this CDR3, likely reflecting a read error. CDR3 coding DNA: TGTGCCAGCCTGCGGGACAGCCTGAACACTGAAGCTTTCGTT. Translated, it gives CASLRDSLNTEAFV. V gene TRBV2 combines with J gene TRBJ1-1; 7 bases line up with TRBD1. The CDR3 totals 14 residues. Germline V gives CDR1 SNHLY, CDR2 FYNNEI. The J segment lost 0 bases and the V segment lost 8 bases, leaving 6 bases of the junction unmatched.

This sequence joins TRBV27 and TRBJ1-4; D is undetermined. Trimming removed 1 base at V and 7 bases at J, with 10 bases between. CDR1 is MNHEY and CDR2 is SMNVEV in the germline V gene (reference sequence). This CDR3 comprises 14 residues. The CDR3 nucleotides read TGTGCCAGCAGTTTATTAGGTGCGGGTGAAAAACTGTTTTTT. It translates to CASSLLGAGEKLFF.

The V call is TRBV7-9, the J call TRBJ2-3; D is possibly TRBD1 (6 bases). V gave up 5 bases and J gave up 2 bases, with 14 bases separating them. The germline gives CDR1 SEHNR, CDR2 FQNEAQ (reference sequence). CDR3 size: 15 residues. CDR3 loop: CASSPQTGPTDTQYF. As DNA, the CDR3 is TGTGCCAGCAGCCCTCAGACAGGCCCCACAGATACGCAGTATTTT.

The rearrangement joins TRBV28 to TRBJ2-5; 7 positions match TRBD1. Losses at the gene ends were 6 bases for V and 4 bases for J; bases not matched to a gene: 8. Germline V gene sequence: CDR1 MDHEN, CDR2 SYDVKM. This CDR3 region has 14 residues. The CDR3 bases are TGTGCCAGCAGACCTACAGGGGACGGAGAGACCCAGTACTTC. This codes for CASRPTGDGETQYF.

The chain combines TRBV9 with TRBJ2-2; TRBD2 matches at 11 bases. CDR3 length: 19 amino acids. V trimming: 0 bases; J trimming: 0 bases; junction bases outside the gene matches: 7. CDR1 and CDR2 from the germline V gene are SGDLS and YYNGEE. In nucleotides, the CDR3 is TGTGCCAGCAGCGTAGGAGGACTAGCGGGTTTTCCGAACACCGGGGAGCTGTTTTTT. This sequence encodes CASSVGGLAGFPNTGELFF. The variable domain in full, with the rest retrieved from reference TRBV9 and TRBJ2-2, is DSGVTQTPKHLITATGQRVTLRCSPRSGDLSVYWYQQSLDQGLQFLIQYYNGEERAKGNILERFSAQQFPDLHSELNLSSLELGDSALYFCASSVGGLAGFPNTGELFFGEGSRLTVL.

The V and J genes are TRBV4-3 and TRBJ2-7; 7 nucleotides line up with TRBD1. CDR3 length: 14 amino acids. The ends lost 1 base at V and 9 bases at J; junction bases unmatched: 9. CDR1 and CDR2 (germline): LGHNA, YSLEER. CDR3 in DNA: TGCGCCAGCAGCCAAGTCCCACTTCAGGGGGTGCAGTACTTC. Amino acid sequence: CASSQVPLQGVQYF.